This T cell receptor beta chain was sequenced during a study of blood T cells in healthy people across ages. Findings of the study overall: Age advanced and TCR beta diversity per million T cells fell, roughly linearly.

Sample donors were healthy Caucasian individuals that came from Russia, aged roughly 6 to 100. Extraction of total RNA produced a minimum of 5.5 micrograms from each sample. Regarding this clonotype: Its antigen is still unknown.

A second about 6 to 12 cycle PCR used barcoded and J-beta primers. Using its own MiXCR run on the 5' RACE reads, TCRdb lists one record per CDR3 protein. The sample has 1.5 million or so distinct CDR3 sequences, around 40% seen once. CDR1 and CDR2 (germline): MRHNA, SNTAGT. J was trimmed by 7 bases and V by 2 bases; bases with no gene match: 4. This CDR3 has 15 residues. Sequenced sample: blood. The TCR comes from a woman aged 18-29 years in good health. V usage is TRBV6-4 and J usage is TRBJ2-1, with 11 positions matching TRBD2. CDR3 in amino acids: CASSDVGLAVNEQFF. For the CDR3, the DNA is TGTGCCAGCAGTGACGTGGGACTAGCGGTGAATGAGCAGTTCTTC.